Listed below are T cell receptor beta chains from one sample, sequenced in a study of T-cell reconstitution after alpha-beta-depleted transplantation in children. TCRdb re-derived calls from the PCR reads in MiXCR, one entry per CDR3 protein. The table records 380,000 or so distinct CDR3 sequences, 13% of them present only once. Sequenced here: PBMCs, sampled from the stem cell graft. The receptors originated from a human donor who donated a stem cell graft to a child with Fanconi anemia. The CDR3 runs from the conserved cysteine through the conserved F or W. D genes are given only for firm matches. Clone size is shown for a subset of rows, as once, few, many or a class of expanded clone.

TRBV12-3/TRBV12-4	.	TRBJ1-4	many	TGTGCCAGCTCGGAAGGGGCAACTAATGAAAAACTGTTTTTT	CASSEGATNEKLFF
TRBV9	.	TRBJ1-1	.	TGTGCCAGCAGCGCGGATGGGGGGAGGATTGGCACTGAAGCTTTCTTT	CASSADGGRIGTEAFF
TRBV3-1	.	TRBJ1-5	few	TGTGCCAGCAGCCAAGGGGGAATGCCCCAGCATTTT	CASSQGGMPQHF
TRBV11-2	TRBD1	TRBJ2-5	few	TGTGCCAGCAGCGACATAGGGGGGACAGGACAAGAGACCCAGTACTTC	CASSDIGGTGQETQYF
TRBV5-4	TRBD2	TRBJ2-3	.	TGTGCCAGCAGCTTTCCAGCGGGAGGCACAGATACGCAGTATTTT	CASSFPAGGTDTQYF
TRBV20-1	TRBD1	TRBJ1-2	few	TGCAGTGCTGCAACCCAGGGGGCACGTTATGGCTACACCTTC	CSAATQGARYGYTF
TRBV6-6	.	TRBJ1-1	.	TGTGCCAGCAGCGATACGTTGAACACTGAAGCTTTCTTT	CASSDTLNTEAFF
TRBV5-1	TRBD2	TRBJ2-3	.	TGCGCCAGCAGCCGGGAGGTGTCCGGGGTCACAGATACGCAGTATTTT	CASSREVSGVTDTQYF
TRBV11-2	.	TRBJ2-2	.	TGTGCCAGCACATTGTCGGGACTTACCGACCTGGAGCTGTTTTTT	CASTLSGLTDLELFF
TRBV11-2	.	TRBJ2-7	.	TGTGCCAGCAGCTTAGTAGGCTTAAGCTCCTACGAGCAGTACTTC	CASSLVGLSSYEQYF
TRBV20-1	.	TRBJ1-1	.	TGCAGTGCTGAGTCCGTCCTGAACACTGAAGCTTTCTTT	CSAESVLNTEAFF
TRBV20-1	.	TRBJ1-2	.	TGCAGTGCTAGCACCGGCGAGGGCTATGGCTACACCTTC	CSASTGEGYGYTF
TRBV11-2	.	TRBJ1-4	few	TGTGCCAGCAGCTTAGCCCCCCCCCAAAAACTGTTTTTT	CASSLAPPQKLFF
TRBV20-1	TRBD2	TRBJ2-3	.	TGCAGTGCTAGAGCCAGCGGGGATTTCACAGATACGCAGTATTTT	CSARASGDFTDTQYF
TRBV5-1	.	TRBJ1-1	medium-sized	TGCGCCAGCGCCGAGGGTGTGAACACTGAAGCTTTCTTT	CASAEGVNTEAFF
TRBV4-1	.	TRBJ1-1	many	TGCGCCAGCAGTCGTTTTCTCCTGTCGGACACTGAAGCTTTCTTT	CASSRFLLSDTEAFF
TRBV4-2	.	TRBJ1-1	.	TGTGCCAGCAGCCACAGACAACTCTTCTCTGAAGCTTTCTTT	CASSHRQLFSEAFF
TRBV10-1	TRBD1	TRBJ2-1	.	TGCGCCAGCAGTGAACAGGGAAGGGGGCTCGGGGATGAGCAGTTCTTC	CASSEQGRGLGDEQFF